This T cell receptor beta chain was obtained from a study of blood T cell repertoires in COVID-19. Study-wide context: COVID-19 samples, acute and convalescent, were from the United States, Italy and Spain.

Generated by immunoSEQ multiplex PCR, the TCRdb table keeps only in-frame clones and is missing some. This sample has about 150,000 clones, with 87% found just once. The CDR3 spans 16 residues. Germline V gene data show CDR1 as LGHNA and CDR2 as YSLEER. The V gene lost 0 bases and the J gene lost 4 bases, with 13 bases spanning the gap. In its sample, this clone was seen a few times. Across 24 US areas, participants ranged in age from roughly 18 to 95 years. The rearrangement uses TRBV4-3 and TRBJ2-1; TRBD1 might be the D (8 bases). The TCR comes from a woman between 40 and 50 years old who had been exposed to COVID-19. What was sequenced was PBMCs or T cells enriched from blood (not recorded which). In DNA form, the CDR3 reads TGCGCCAGCAGCCAAGATCTACAGGGGGGGTACAATGAGCAGTTCTTC. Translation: CASSQDLQGGYNEQFF.